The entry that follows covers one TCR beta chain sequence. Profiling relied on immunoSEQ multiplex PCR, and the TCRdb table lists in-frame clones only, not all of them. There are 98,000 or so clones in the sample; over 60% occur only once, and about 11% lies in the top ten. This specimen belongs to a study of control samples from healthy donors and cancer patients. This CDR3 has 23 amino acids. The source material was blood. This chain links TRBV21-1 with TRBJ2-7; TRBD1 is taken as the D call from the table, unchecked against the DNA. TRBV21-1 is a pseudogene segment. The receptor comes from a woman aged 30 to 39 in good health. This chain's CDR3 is CASSKAPSHRGDREKGVSYEQYF. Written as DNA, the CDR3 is TGTGCCAGCAGCAAAGCGCCATCCCATCGAGGGGACAGGGAAAAGGGGGTATCCTACGAGCAGTACTTC.